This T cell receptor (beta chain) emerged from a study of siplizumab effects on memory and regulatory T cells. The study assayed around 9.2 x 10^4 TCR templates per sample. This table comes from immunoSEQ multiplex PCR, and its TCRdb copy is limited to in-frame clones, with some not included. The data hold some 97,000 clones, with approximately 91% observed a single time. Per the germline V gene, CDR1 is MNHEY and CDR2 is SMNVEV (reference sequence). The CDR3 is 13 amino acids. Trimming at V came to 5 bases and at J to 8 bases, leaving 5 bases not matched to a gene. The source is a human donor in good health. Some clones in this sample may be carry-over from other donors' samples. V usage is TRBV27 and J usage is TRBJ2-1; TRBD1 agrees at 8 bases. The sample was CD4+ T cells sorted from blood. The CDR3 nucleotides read TGTGCCAGCAGTCTCAAACAGGGGGATGAGCAGTTCTTC. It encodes CASSLKQGDEQFF.